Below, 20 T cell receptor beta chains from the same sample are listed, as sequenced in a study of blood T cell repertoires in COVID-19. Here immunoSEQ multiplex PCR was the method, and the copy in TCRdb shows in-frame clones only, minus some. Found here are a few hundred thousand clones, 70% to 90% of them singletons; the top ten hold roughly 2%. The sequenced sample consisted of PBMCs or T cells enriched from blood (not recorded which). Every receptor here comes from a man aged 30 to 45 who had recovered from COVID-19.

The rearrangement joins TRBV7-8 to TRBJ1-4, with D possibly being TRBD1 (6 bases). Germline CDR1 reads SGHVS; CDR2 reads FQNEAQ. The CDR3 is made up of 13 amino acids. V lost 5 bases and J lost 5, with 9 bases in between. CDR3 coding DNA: TGTGCCAGCAGCCTCACAGGGAATGAAAAACTGTTTTTT. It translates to CASSLTGNEKLFF.

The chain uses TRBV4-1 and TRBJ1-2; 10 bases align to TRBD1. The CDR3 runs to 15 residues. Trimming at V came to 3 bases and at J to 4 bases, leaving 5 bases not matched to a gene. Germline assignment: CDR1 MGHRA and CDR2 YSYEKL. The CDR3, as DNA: TGCGCCAGCAGCCATCCGGGACAGGGGTTCTATGGCTACACCTTC. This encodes CASSHPGQGFYGYTF.

The CDR3 is CASSQGQGANYGYTF. The CDR3 nucleotides read TGTGCCAGCAGCCAGGGACAGGGGGCTAACTATGGCTACACCTTC. The chain carries TRBV7-9 and TRBJ1-2, with TRBD1 matching over 11 bases. Germline V gives CDR1 SEHNR, CDR2 FQNEAQ (reference sequence). V dropped 5 bases and J dropped 0; count of bases not matched to a gene: 2. The CDR3 is 15 amino acids.

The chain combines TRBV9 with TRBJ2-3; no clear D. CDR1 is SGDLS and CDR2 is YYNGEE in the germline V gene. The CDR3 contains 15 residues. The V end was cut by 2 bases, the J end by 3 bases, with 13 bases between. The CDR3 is CASSVNPSGTDTQYF. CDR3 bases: TGTGCCAGCAGCGTTAACCCTTCCGGGACAGATACGCAGTATTTT.

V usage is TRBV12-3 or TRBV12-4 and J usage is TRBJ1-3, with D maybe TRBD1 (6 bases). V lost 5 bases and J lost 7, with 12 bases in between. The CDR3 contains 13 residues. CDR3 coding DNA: TGTGCCAGCAGTCTTAATCAGGGGAACACCATATATTTT. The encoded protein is CASSLNQGNTIYF.

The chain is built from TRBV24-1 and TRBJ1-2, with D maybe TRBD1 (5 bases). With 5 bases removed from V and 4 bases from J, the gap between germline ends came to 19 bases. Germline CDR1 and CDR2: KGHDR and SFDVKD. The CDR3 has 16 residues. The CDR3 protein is CATSVSLVGDGYGYTF. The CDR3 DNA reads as TGTGCCACCAGTGTATCCCTTGTAGGGGATGGCTATGGCTACACCTTC.

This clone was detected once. Here the CDR3 reads CASSVMGQVDTGELFF. Written as DNA, the CDR3 is TGTGCCAGCAGCGTAATGGGACAGGTCGACACCGGGGAGCTGTTTTTT. The gene calls are TRBV9 and TRBJ2-2; 8 positions match TRBD1. CDR3 length equals 16 residues. The trim removed 1 base at V and 3 bases at J, leaving 5 bases unmatched. The V gene's germline CDR1 is SGDLS and CDR2 YYNGEE.

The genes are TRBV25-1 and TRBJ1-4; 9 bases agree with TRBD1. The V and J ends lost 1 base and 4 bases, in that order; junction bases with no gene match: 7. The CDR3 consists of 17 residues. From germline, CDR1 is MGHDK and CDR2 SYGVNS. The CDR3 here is CASSEFAGGQGNEKLFF. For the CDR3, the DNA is TGTGCCAGCAGTGAATTCGCAGGGGGACAGGGTAATGAAAAACTGTTTTTT.

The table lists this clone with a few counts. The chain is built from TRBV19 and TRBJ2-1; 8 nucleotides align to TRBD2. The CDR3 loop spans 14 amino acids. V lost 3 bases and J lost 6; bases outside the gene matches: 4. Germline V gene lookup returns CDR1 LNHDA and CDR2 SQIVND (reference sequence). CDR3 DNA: TGTGCCAGTAGTATCGTCCGGGGGGGCAATGAGCAGTTCTTC. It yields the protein CASSIVRGGNEQFF.

The CDR3: CASSLGQQNTDTQYF. CDR3 nucleotides: TGTGCCAGCAGCCTCGGACAGCAGAACACAGATACGCAGTATTTT. The gene calls are TRBV11-3 and TRBJ2-3; D might be TRBD1 (6 bases). The CDR3 totals 15 residues. Trimming shortened V by 5 bases and J by 2 bases, and 14 bases separated the two germline ends. Germline assignment: CDR1 SGHNT and CDR2 YENEEA.

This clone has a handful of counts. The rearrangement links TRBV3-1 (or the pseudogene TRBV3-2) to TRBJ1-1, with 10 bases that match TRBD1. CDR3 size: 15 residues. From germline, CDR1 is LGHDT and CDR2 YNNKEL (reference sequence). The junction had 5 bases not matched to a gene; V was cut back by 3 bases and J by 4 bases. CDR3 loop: CASSQTGGRGTEAFF. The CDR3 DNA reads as TGTGCCAGCAGCCAGACAGGGGGCAGGGGCACTGAAGCTTTCTTT.

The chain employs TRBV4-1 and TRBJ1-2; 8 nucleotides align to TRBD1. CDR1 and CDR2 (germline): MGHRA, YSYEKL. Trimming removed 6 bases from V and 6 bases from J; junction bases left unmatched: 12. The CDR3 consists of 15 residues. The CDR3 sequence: CASRTPLDRGNGYTF. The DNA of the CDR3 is TGCGCCAGCAGGACCCCACTCGACAGGGGTAATGGCTACACCTTC.

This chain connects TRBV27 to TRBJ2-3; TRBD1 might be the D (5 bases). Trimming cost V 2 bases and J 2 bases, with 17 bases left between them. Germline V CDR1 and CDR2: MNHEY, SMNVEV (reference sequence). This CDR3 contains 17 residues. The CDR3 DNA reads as TGTGCCAGCAGTTTACTATCGGGTGGCAGGGTCACAGATACGCAGTATTTT. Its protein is CASSLLSGGRVTDTQYF.

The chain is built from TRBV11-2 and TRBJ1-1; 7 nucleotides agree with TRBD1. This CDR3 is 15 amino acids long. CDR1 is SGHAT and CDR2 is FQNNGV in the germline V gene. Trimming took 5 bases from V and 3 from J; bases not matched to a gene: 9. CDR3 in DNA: TGTGCCAGCAGCCGCGCCGGGACAGAGTACACTGAAGCTTTCTTT. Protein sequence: CASSRAGTEYTEAFF.

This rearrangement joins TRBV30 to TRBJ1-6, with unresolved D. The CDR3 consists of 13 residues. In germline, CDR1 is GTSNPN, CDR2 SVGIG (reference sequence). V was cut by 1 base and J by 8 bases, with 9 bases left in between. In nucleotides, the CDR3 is TGTGCCTGGAGTGCGGGGTTTGATTCACCCCTCCACTTT. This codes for CAWSAGFDSPLHF.

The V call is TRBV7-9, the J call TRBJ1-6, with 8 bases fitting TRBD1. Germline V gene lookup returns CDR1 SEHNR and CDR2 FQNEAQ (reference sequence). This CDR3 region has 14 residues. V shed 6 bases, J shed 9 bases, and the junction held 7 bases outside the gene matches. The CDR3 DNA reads TGTGCCAGCAGAGAAACAGGGGGAACTTCACCCCTCCACTTT. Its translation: CASRETGGTSPLHF.

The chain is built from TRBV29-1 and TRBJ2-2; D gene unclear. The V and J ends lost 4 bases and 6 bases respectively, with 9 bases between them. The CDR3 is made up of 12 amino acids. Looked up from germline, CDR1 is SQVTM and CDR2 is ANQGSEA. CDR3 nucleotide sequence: TGCAGCGTTGGGCCTGCATCCGGGGAGCTGTTTTTT. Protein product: CSVGPASGELFF.

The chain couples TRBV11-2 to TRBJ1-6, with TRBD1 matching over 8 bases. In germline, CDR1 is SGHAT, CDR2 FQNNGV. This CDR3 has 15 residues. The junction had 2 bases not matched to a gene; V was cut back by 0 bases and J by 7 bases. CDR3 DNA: TGTGCCAGCAGCTTAGAACCAGGGGGCAATTCACCCCTCCACTTT. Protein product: CASSLEPGGNSPLHF.

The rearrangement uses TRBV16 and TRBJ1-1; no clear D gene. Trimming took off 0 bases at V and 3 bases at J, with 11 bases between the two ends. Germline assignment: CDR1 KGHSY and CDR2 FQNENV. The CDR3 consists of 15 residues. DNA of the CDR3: TGTGCCAGCAGCCAATCTCGGGGAATGGACACTGAAGCTTTCTTT. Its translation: CASSQSRGMDTEAFF.

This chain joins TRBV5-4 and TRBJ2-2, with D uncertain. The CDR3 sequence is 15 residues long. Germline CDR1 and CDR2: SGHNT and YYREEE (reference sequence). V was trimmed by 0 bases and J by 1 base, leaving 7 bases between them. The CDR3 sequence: CASSLEAVNTGELFF. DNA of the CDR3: TGTGCCAGCAGCTTGGAGGCGGTGAACACCGGGGAGCTGTTTTTT.